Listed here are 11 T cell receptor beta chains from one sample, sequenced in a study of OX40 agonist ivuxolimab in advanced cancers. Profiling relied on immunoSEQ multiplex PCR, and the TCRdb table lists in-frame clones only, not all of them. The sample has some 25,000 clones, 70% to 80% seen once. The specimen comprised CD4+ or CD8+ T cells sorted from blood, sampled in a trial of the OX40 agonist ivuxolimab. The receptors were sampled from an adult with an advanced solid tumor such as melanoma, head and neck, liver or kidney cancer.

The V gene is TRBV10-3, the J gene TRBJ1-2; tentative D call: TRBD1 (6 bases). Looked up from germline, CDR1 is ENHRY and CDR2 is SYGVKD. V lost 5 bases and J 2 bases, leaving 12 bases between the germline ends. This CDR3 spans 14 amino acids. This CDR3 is CAISPRTDNYGYTF. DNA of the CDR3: TGTGCCATCAGTCCTCGGACAGACAACTATGGCTACACCTTC.

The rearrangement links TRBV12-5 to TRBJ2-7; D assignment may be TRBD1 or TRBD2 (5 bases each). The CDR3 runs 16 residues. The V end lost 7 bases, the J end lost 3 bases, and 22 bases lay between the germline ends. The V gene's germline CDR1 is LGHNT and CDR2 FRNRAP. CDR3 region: CASATHPRQGDYEQYF. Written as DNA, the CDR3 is TGTGCTAGTGCTACCCACCCTCGGCAGGGAGACTACGAGCAGTACTTC.

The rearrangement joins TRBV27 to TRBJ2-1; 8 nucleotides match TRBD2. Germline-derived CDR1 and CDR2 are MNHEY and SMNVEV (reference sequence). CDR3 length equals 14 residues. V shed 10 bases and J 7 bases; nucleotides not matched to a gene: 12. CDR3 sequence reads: CATQGSGSSNEQFF. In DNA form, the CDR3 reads TGTGCCACTCAAGGGAGCGGGAGCTCGAATGAGCAGTTCTTC.

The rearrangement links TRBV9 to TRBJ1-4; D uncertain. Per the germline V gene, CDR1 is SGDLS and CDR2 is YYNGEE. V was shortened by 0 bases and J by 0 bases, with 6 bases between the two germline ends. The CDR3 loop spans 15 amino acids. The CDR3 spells CASSVEPATNEKLFF. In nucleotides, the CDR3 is TGTGCCAGCAGCGTAGAGCCCGCAACTAATGAAAAACTGTTTTTT.

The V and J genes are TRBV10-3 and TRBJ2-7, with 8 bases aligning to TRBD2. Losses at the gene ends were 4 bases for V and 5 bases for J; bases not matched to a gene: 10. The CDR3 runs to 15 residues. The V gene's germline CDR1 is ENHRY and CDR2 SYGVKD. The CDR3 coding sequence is TGTGCCATCAGTGCTGGTCTAGCGGGTGTAAACGAGCAGTACTTC. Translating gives CAISAGLAGVNEQYF.

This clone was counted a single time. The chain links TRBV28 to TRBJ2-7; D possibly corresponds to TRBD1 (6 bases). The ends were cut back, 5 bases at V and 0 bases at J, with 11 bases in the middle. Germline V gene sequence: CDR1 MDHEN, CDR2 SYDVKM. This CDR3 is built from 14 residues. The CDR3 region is CASSAQGSSYEQYF. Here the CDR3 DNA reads TGTGCCAGCAGTGCGCAGGGGAGCTCCTACGAGCAGTACTTC.

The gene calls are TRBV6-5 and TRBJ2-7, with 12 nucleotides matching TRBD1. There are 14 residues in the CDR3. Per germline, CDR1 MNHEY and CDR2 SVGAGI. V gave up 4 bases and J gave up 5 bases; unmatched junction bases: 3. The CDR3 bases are TGTGCCAGCAGTTTGGGACAGGGGGCAAACGAGCAGTACTTC. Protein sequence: CASSLGQGANEQYF.

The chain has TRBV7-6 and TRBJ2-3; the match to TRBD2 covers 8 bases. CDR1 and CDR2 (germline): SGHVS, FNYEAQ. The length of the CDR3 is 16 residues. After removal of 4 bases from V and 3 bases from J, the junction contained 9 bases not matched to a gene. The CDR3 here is CASSSKLSGGTDTQYF. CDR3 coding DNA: TGTGCCAGCAGCTCCAAGCTCAGCGGGGGAACAGATACGCAGTATTTT. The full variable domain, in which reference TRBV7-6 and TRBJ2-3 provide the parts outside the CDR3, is GAGVSQSPRYKVTKRGQDVALRCDPISGHVSLYWYRQALGQGPEFLTYFNYEAQQDKSGLPNDRFSAERPEGSISTLTIQRTEQRDSAMYRCASSSKLSGGTDTQYFGPGTRLTVL.

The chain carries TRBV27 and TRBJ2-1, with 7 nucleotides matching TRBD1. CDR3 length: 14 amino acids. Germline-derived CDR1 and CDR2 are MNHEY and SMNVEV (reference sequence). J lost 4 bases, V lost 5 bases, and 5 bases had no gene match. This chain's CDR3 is CASSVQGVYNEQFF. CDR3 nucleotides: TGTGCCAGCAGTGTCCAGGGGGTTTACAATGAGCAGTTCTTC.

CDR3 sequence: CASSDPRDTSYEQYF. The CDR3 DNA reads TGTGCCAGCAGTGATCCCCGGGACACTTCCTACGAGCAGTACTTC. J is TRBJ2-7 and V is TRBV2; D might be TRBD1 (6 bases). This CDR3 has 15 residues. Deletions cut 3 bases from V and 1 base from J, with 13 bases between. Germline V CDR1 and CDR2: SNHLY, FYNNEI.

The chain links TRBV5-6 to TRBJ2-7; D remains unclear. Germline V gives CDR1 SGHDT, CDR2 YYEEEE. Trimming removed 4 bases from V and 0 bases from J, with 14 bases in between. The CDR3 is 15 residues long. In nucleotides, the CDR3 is TGTGCCAGCAGCCAGAGTTATGTGGGCTCCTACGAGCAGTACTTC. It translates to CASSQSYVGSYEQYF.